This T cell receptor beta chain was retrieved from a study of cytomegalovirus exposure and HLA in healthy donors. Study-level information: Of all 400 or so donors who were genotyped, 80% to 85% belonged to the Caucasian-associated ancestry cluster.

General observations from the study: HLA allele associations emerged for roughly 17,000 TCR beta sequences in a later analysis, at 0.05 false discovery rate.

With 60 Vbeta and 13 Jbeta primers, the PCR was carried out. Assay used: immunoSEQ multiplex PCR; TCRdb lists only in-frame clones, some missing. The sample lists some 160,000 clones, roughly 84% occurring once. The CDR3 contains 16 residues. CDR1 SGHDT and CDR2 YYEEEE come from the germline V gene. The V and J ends lost 4 bases and 3 bases, in that order; junction bases with no gene match: 4. In the case of this clone: Its antigen is as yet unknown.

Sample: PBMCs. This sequence was found in a man in his fifties in good health and CMV-seropositive. The chain uses TRBV5-6 and TRBJ1-4, with 12 bases that match TRBD1. The DNA of the CDR3 is TGTGCCAGCAGCATTGGGACAGGGGGCCCTAATGAAAAACTGTTTTTT. As protein: CASSIGTGGPNEKLFF.